Listed below are T cell receptor beta chains from one sample, sequenced in a study of blood T cell repertoires in COVID-19. TCRdb's table, derived via immunoSEQ multiplex PCR, lists solely in-frame clones and lacks some. The sample consists of 150,000 to 200,000 clones, under 85% of them appearing once. The sequencing sample was made of peripheral blood. The receptors derive from a man between 60 and 70 years old with active or convalescent COVID-19. The CDR3 runs from the conserved cysteine through the conserved F or W. D genes are given only for firm matches. A clone size is listed for some rows: how often the clone was seen (once, few, many), or a class if it is expanded.

abundance	d_gene	v_gene	j_gene	CDR3aa	CDR3nt
.	.	TRBV18	TRBJ1-1	CASSLTRQGPAMNTEAFF	TGTGCCAGCTCGCTAACTCGGCAGGGGCCGGCAATGAACACTGAAGCTTTCTTT
.	.	TRBV28	TRBJ2-7	CASSIYPLRAVPYEQYF	TGTGCCAGCAGTATCTACCCCCTCAGGGCGGTACCCTACGAGCAGTACTTC
.	TRBD2	TRBV28	TRBJ2-7	CASSLSGREGSYEQYF	TGTGCCAGCAGTTTATCTGGGCGGGAGGGATCCTACGAGCAGTACTTC
.	.	TRBV7-2	TRBJ2-1	CASQRAGTYNEQFF	TGTGCCAGCCAGCGGGCGGGTACCTACAATGAGCAGTTCTTC
few	TRBD1	TRBV5-4	TRBJ2-3	CASSLDRGTDTQYF	TGTGCCAGCAGCTTAGACAGGGGTACAGATACGCAGTATTTT
.	.	TRBV7-2	TRBJ2-3	CASSQLTDTQYF	TGTGCCAGCAGCCAACTTACAGATACGCAGTATTTT
many	.	TRBV7-9	TRBJ2-2	CASSSGSTGELFF	TGTGCCAGCAGCTCCGGGTCCACCGGGGAGCTGTTTTTT
many	.	TRBV7-3	TRBJ1-2	CASSPDSNYGYTF	TGTGCCAGCAGTCCAGACAGTAACTATGGCTACACCTTC
.	TRBD2	TRBV9	TRBJ2-1	CASSDGTSGSSYNEQFF	TGTGCCAGCAGCGACGGGACTAGCGGTAGCTCCTACAATGAGCAGTTCTTC
.	TRBD1	TRBV15	TRBJ2-5	CATSRDPTGRETQYF	TGTGCCACCAGCAGAGATCCGACAGGGAGAGAGACCCAGTACTTC
.	.	TRBV13	TRBJ2-3	CASSSRFRVERTFTDTQYF	TGTGCCAGCAGCTCCCGTTTTAGGGTTGAGCGGACCTTCACAGATACGCAGTATTTT
.	TRBD1	TRBV6-5	TRBJ1-6	CASKKQGVRGSPLHF	TGTGCCAGCAAAAAACAGGGGGTCAGAGGTTCACCCCTCCACTTT
.	TRBD2	TRBV4-2	TRBJ2-1	CASSLYGAGGPIIDEQFF	TGTGCCAGCAGCCTATACGGTGCGGGAGGGCCTATTATCGATGAGCAGTTCTTC
once	.	TRBV5-1	TRBJ2-1	CASSLEAGMGYNEQFF	TGCGCCAGCAGCTTGGAGGCGGGAATGGGCTACAATGAGCAGTTCTTC
.	.	TRBV10-1	TRBJ1-2	CASSESGRALDGYTF	TGCGCCAGCAGTGAGTCGGGCAGGGCTCTAGATGGCTACACCTTC
.	.	TRBV6-6	TRBJ2-7	CASSNGGASGYEQYF	TGTGCCAGCAGCAACGGAGGGGCATCTGGTTACGAGCAGTACTTC
few	.	TRBV3-1/TRBV3-2	TRBJ2-3	CASSPGVRGTDTQYF	TGTGCCAGCAGCCCCGGGGTAAGAGGCACAGATACGCAGTATTTT
many	TRBD1	TRBV5-8	TRBJ2-2	CASSLRDRETTGELFF	TGTGCCAGCAGCTTGAGGGACAGGGAAACCACCGGGGAGCTGTTTTTT
many	.	TRBV4-2	TRBJ2-3	CASSQVAGYTQYF	TGTGCCAGCAGCCAAGTCGCCGGTTATACGCAGTATTTT
.	TRBD2	TRBV28	TRBJ2-1	CASRGTSGMRGQFF	TGTGCCAGCAGGGGGACTAGCGGGATGAGGGGGCAGTTCTTC
once	TRBD1	TRBV10-3	TRBJ2-1	CAIRQGVHNEQFF	TGTGCCATCCGCCAGGGGGTCCACAATGAGCAGTTCTTC
.	.	TRBV6-5	TRBJ1-2	CASSEGGGNYGYTF	TGTGCCAGCAGCGAGGGCGGGGGGAACTATGGCTACACCTTC
.	TRBD1	TRBV27	TRBJ2-6	CASSDRGRRANVLTF	TGTGCCAGCAGTGACAGGGGCAGAAGGGCCAACGTCCTGACTTTC
.	.	TRBV12-3/TRBV12-4	TRBJ1-4	CASAGGGNEKLFF	TGTGCCAGCGCCGGGGGGGGAAATGAAAAACTGTTTTTT
few	TRBD1	TRBV28	TRBJ1-1	CASSSGQGGNTEAFF	TGTGCCAGCAGTTCAGGACAGGGTGGAAACACTGAAGCTTTCTTT
.	.	TRBV7-9	TRBJ1-4	CASSSSGVEKLFF	TGTGCCAGCAGCTCGTCAGGGGTAGAAAAACTGTTTTTT
.	TRBD2	TRBV20-1	TRBJ2-7	CSASPGLATSDEQYF	TGCAGTGCTAGTCCGGGACTAGCAACCTCCGACGAGCAGTACTTC
.	TRBD2	TRBV5-1	TRBJ2-3	CASSPGLASTDTQYF	TGCGCCAGCTCCCCGGGACTAGCGAGCACAGATACGCAGTATTTT
.	TRBD2	TRBV7-3	TRBJ2-5	CASSLRGTRAETQYF	TGTGCCAGCAGCTTACGAGGGACTAGGGCAGAGACCCAGTACTTC
.	TRBD1	TRBV23-1	TRBJ1-6	CASSQWGGQGNSPLHF	TGCGCCAGCAGTCAATGGGGGGGACAGGGTAATTCACCCCTCCACTTT
once	.	TRBV10-3	TRBJ1-2	CAISESDYGYTF	TGTGCCATCAGTGAGTCCGACTATGGCTACACCTTC
once	.	TRBV18	TRBJ1-2	CASSIAELYGYTF	TGTGCCAGCTCAATAGCGGAACTCTATGGCTACACCTTC
.	.	TRBV20-1	TRBJ1-1	CSTARGTEAFF	TGCAGTACCGCCCGGGGCACTGAAGCTTTCTTT
.	.	TRBV6-1	TRBJ1-2	CASSERRSNGYTF	TGTGCCAGCAGTGAAAGGAGGAGTAATGGCTACACCTTC
.	TRBD1	TRBV9	TRBJ1-1	CASSVGDRLNTEAFF	TGTGCCAGCAGCGTAGGGGACAGGCTGAACACTGAAGCTTTCTTT
.	.	TRBV28	TRBJ1-1	CASTLDTVNTEAFF	TGTGCCAGCACCCTTGACACGGTGAACACTGAAGCTTTCTTT
.	.	TRBV29-1	TRBJ2-2	CSVQGSNTGELFF	TGCAGCGTACAGGGCTCGAACACCGGGGAGCTGTTTTTT
.	.	TRBV3-1/TRBV3-2	TRBJ2-5	CASSQDFTSLWDQYF	TGTGCCAGCAGCCAAGATTTTACTAGCCTTTGGGATCAGTACTTC
.	.	TRBV7-7	TRBJ2-1	CASSVAGTYNEQFF	TGTGCCAGCAGCGTGGCAGGAACCTACAATGAGCAGTTCTTC
.	.	TRBV6-5	TRBJ1-2	CASSRDTGYGYTF	TGTGCCAGCAGTCGGGACACCGGCTATGGCTACACCTTC
.	.	TRBV4-1	TRBJ2-1	CASSQVNLVSYNEQFF	TGCGCCAGCAGCCAAGTAAACTTAGTATCCTACAATGAGCAGTTCTTC
.	.	TRBV3-1/TRBV3-2	TRBJ2-2	CASSQPGLSNVTGELFF	TGTGCCAGCAGCCAACCGGGACTTAGTAATGTGACCGGGGAGCTGTTTTTT
.	TRBD2	TRBV7-2	TRBJ2-3	CASSLGLAGRKNTDTQYF	TGTGCCAGCAGTCTAGGACTAGCGGGCCGGAAGAACACCGATACGCAGTATTTT
.	.	TRBV7-3	TRBJ2-2	CASSVTATGELFF	TGTGCCAGCAGCGTAACAGCCACCGGGGAGCTGTTTTTT
.	.	TRBV28	TRBJ1-2	CASSFRGQGYTF	TGTGCCAGCAGTTTTAGGGGACAAGGCTACACCTTC
.	.	TRBV24-1	TRBJ1-1	CATSAGGGEAFF	TGTGCCACCAGTGCCGGGGGGGGTGAAGCTTTCTTT
.	TRBD2	TRBV4-2	TRBJ2-3	CASSQDLRTSGYTDTQYF	TGTGCCAGCAGCCAAGATCTAAGGACTAGCGGTTACACAGATACGCAGTATTTT
.	.	TRBV5-3	TRBJ2-1	CASLQDSEQFF	TGTGCCAGCCTACAGGACAGTGAGCAGTTCTTC
once	TRBD2	TRBV27	TRBJ2-7	CASRHSGRAHEQYF	TGTGCCAGCAGACATAGCGGGAGGGCCCACGAGCAGTACTTC
.	.	TRBV7-3	TRBJ2-1	CASSWRTANEQFF	TGTGCCAGCAGCTGGCGGACAGCCAATGAGCAGTTCTTC
.	TRBD2	TRBV29-1	TRBJ2-1	CSVASGRSSEQFF	TGCAGCGTTGCTAGCGGGAGATCGAGTGAGCAGTTCTTC
.	.	TRBV6-1	TRBJ2-6	CASSEASSGANVLTF	TGTGCCAGCAGTGAAGCCAGCTCTGGGGCCAACGTCCTGACTTTC
.	.	TRBV10-3	TRBJ1-5	CAISESAGSQEPQHF	TGTGCCATCAGTGAGTCAGCAGGGTCCCAAGAACCCCAGCATTTT
.	TRBD2	TRBV30	TRBJ2-7	CAWSPGGIQEQYF	TGTGCCTGGAGTCCGGGGGGGATTCAGGAGCAGTACTTC
once	TRBD2	TRBV15	TRBJ2-1	CATSSPIRLAGDNEQFF	TGTGCCACCAGCAGCCCTATCCGGCTAGCGGGAGACAATGAGCAGTTCTTC
.	.	TRBV12-3/TRBV12-4	TRBJ2-1	CASDPRGQFF	TGTGCCAGCGATCCTAGAGGGCAGTTCTTC
.	.	TRBV2	TRBJ2-1	CASREKSSYNEQFF	TGTGCCAGCAGAGAGAAGAGCTCCTACAATGAGCAGTTCTTC
few	TRBD1	TRBV30	TRBJ2-7	CAWTRDRTSYEQYF	TGTGCCTGGACCCGGGACAGGACCTCCTACGAGCAGTACTTC
few	TRBD2	TRBV5-8	TRBJ2-7	CASSLTSGRDLSYEQYF	TGTGCCAGCAGCTTGACTAGCGGGAGGGACCTCTCCTACGAGCAGTACTTC
once	TRBD2	TRBV7-8	TRBJ2-7	CASSQGLAGLYNPNYEQYF	TGTGCCAGCAGCCAAGGACTAGCGGGCCTGTACAATCCAAACTACGAGCAGTACTTC